This T cell receptor beta chain was recorded in a study of radiation and T cells in renal cell carcinoma. A remark on this clone: Its antigen is still unknown.

TCRdb keeps only in-frame clones here, not all; method: immunoSEQ multiplex PCR. The sample contains around 180,000 clones, around 89% of which appear only once. Time point defined: blood 4 weeks post-SBRT, at nephrectomy. As for treatment: 15 Gy SBRT to primary tumor, nephrectomy 4 weeks later. Germline V gene lookup returns CDR1 ENHRY and CDR2 SYGVKD. The CDR3 is 13 residues long. V gave up 3 bases and J gave up 6 bases, with 9 bases separating them. Findings and limits, study-wide: Top tumor clonotypes rose in blood 2 weeks post-radiation, then contracted. Baseline intratumoral clonotype presence is unknown without pretreatment biopsies.

The material sequenced was blood, taken from a patient whose treatment included radiotherapy and nephrectomy. This clonotype originated in a woman aged 50 to 65 with renal cell carcinoma. This chain links TRBV10-3 with TRBJ2-1; maybe TRBD2 (6 bases). The CDR3 DNA reads TGTGCCATCAGTGACGGAGGGATCAATGAGCAGTTCTTC. Protein sequence: CAISDGGINEQFF.